This TCR beta chain was captured in a study of shared clonotypes between healthy human individuals. General observations from the study: Represented diversity, genetic and exposure-history alike, was limited by few donors.

Clones were sequenced by immunoSEQ multiplex PCR, and TCRdb holds only the in-frame ones, with some missing. The sample has more than 400,000 clones, around 85% seen once. Donors were healthy HIV-negative adults without recently reported acute infections or vaccinations. Only Caucasian adults living in Nashville, Tennessee made up the donor group. Genomic DNA for unsorted samples, which was extracted with the QIAamp DNA Blood Mini kit, came from 99 million or so PBMCs. The CDR3 is made up of 14 amino acids. V was clipped by 3 bases and J by 5 bases; unmatched bases: 3. CDR1 SGHRS and CDR2 YFSETQ come from the germline V gene. A note on this clone: Its specificity is not known. The sample carries other DNA sequences with the same CDR3.

The sequence came from a woman between 40 and 55 years old in good health. Some clones in this sample may be carry-over from other donors' samples. The rearrangement joins TRBV5-1 to TRBJ1-1; 11 bases fit TRBD1. Sequencing input: PBMCs. CDR3 sequence (DNA): TGCGCCAGCAGCTGGACAGGGGGCGGGACTGAAGCTTTCTTT. It encodes CASSWTGGGTEAFF.